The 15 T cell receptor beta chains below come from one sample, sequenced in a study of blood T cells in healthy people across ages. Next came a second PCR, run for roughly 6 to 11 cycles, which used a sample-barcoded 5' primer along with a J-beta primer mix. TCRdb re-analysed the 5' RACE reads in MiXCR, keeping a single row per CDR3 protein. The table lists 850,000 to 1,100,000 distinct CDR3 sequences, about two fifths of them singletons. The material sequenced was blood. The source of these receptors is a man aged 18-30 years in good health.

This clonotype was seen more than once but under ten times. The CDR3 DNA reads as TGTGCCACCTTGGACGTAGCTAACTATGGCTACACCTTC. Its translation is CATLDVANYGYTF. The chain joins TRBV28 to TRBJ1-2; D is undetermined. The germline gives CDR1 MDHEN, CDR2 SYDVKM. The CDR3 consists of 13 residues. The V end was cut by 10 bases, the J end by 0 bases, with 12 bases between.

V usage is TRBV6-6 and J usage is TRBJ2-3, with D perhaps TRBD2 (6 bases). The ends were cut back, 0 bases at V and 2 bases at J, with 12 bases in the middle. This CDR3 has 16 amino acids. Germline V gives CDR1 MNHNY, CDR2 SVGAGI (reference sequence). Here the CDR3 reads CASSYSGGALTDTQYF. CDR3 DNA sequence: TGTGCCAGCAGTTACTCGGGAGGAGCCCTCACAGATACGCAGTATTTT.

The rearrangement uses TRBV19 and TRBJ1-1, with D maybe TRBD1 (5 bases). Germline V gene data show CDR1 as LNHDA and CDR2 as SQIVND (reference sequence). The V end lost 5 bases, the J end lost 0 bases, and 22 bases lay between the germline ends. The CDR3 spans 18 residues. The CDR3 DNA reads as TGTGCCAGTAGTCCCATTGGATTCTTCGGGGGTTTGAACACTGAAGCTTTCTTT. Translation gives CASSPIGFFGGLNTEAFF.

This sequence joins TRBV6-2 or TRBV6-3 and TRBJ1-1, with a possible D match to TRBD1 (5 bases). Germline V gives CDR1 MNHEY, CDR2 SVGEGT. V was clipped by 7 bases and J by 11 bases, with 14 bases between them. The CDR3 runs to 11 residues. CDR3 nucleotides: TGTGCCAGCACCCAGACGGGGGTTGCTTTCTTT. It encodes CASTQTGVAFF.

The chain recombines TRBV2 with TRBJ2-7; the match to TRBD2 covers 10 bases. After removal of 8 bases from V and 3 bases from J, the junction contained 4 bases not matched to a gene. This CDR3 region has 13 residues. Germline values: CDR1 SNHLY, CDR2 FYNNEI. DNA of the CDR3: TGTGCCAGCCTTTCTAGCGGGAGCTACGAGCAGTACTTC. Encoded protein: CASLSSGSYEQYF.

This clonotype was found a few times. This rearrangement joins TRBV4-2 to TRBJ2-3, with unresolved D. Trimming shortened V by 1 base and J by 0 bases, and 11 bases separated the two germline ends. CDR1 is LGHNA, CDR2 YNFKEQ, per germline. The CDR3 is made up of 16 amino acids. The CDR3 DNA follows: TGTGCCAGCAGCCAAGGCGTCAAGTCCAGCACAGATACGCAGTATTTT. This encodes CASSQGVKSSTDTQYF.

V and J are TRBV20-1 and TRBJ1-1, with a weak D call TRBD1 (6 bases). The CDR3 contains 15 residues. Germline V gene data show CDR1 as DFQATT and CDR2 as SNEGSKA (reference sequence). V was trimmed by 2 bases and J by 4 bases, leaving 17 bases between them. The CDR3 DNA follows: TGCAGTGCTAGACAAAACACAGGGACATCCACTGAAGCTTTCTTT. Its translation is CSARQNTGTSTEAFF.

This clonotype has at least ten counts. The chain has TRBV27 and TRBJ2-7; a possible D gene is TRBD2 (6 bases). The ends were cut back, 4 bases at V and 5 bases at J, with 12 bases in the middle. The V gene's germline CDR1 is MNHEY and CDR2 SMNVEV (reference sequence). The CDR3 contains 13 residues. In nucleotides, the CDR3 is TGTGCCAGCAGTTCACAGACTAGGCACGAGCAGTACTTC. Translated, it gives CASSSQTRHEQYF.

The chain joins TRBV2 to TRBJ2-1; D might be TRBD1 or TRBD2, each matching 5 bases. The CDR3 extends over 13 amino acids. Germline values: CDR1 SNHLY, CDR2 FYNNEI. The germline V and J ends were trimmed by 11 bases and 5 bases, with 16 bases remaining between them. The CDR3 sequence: CADSGLLDNEQFF. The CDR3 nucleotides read TGTGCCGACTCGGGGCTGCTCGACAATGAGCAGTTCTTC.

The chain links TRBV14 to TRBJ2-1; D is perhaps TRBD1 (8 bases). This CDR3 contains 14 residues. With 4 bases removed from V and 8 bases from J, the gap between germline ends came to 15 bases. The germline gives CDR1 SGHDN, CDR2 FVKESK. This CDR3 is CASSRLQGGDEQFF. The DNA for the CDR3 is TGTGCCAGCAGCCGATTACAGGGGGGGGATGAGCAGTTCTTC.

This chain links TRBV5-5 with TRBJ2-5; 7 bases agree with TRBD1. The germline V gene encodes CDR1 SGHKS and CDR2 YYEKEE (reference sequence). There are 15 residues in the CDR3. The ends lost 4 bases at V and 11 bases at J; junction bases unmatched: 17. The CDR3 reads CASSPPLTGSNEQYF. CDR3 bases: TGTGCCAGCAGCCCGCCGTTGACAGGGTCAAATGAGCAGTACTTC.

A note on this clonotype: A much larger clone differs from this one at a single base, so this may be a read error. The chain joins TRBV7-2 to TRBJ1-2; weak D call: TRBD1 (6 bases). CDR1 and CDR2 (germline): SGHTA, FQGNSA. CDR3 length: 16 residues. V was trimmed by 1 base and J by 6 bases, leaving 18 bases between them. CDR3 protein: CASSLGPQEQGDGYTF. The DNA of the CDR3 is TGTGCCAGCAGCTTAGGCCCTCAGGAACAGGGTGATGGCTACACCTTC.

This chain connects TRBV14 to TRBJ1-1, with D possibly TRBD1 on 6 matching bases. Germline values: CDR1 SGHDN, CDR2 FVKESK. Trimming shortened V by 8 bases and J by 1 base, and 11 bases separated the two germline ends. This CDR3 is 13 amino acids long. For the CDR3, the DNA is TGTGCCAGCGCCGGGACACCGAACACTGAAGCTTTCTTT. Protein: CASAGTPNTEAFF.

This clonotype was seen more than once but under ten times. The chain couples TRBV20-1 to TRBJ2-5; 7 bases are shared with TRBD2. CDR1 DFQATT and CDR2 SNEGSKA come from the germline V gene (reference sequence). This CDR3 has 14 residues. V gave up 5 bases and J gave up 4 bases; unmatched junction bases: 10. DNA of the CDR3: TGCAGTGCTTTAGGAGCGGGGAGGCCAGAGACCCAGTACTTC. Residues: CSALGAGRPETQYF.

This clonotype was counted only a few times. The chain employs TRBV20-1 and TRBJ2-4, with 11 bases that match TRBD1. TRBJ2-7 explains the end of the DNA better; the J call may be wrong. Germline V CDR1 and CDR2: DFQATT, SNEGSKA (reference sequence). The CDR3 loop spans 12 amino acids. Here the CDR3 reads CSAGDRGAEQYF. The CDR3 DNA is TGCAGTGCTGGGGACAGGGGGGCCGAGCAGTACTTC.